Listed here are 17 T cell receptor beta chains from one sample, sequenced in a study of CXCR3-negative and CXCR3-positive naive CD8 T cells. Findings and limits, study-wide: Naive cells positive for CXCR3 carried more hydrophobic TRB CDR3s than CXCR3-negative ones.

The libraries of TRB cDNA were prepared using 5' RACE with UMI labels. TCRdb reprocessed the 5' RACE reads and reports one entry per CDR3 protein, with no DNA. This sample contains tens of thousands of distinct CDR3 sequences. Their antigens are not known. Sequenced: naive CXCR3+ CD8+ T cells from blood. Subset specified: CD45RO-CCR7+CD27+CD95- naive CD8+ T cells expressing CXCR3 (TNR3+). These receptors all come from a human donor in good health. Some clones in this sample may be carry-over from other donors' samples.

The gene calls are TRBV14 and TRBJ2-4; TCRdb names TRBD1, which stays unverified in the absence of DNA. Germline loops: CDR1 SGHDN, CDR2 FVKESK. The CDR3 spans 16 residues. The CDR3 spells CASSHATGVGKNIQYF.

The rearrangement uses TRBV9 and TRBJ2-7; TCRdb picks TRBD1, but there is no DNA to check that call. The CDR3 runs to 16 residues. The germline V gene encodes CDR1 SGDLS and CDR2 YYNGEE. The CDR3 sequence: CASSVTRDREVSEQYF.

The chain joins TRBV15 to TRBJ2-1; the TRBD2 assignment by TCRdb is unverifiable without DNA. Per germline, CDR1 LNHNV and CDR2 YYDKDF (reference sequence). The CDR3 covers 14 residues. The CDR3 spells CATSRDKGEGEQFF.

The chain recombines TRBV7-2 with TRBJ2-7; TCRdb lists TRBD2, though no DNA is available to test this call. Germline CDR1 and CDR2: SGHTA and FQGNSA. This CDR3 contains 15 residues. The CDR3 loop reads CASSLVTSGDYEQYF.

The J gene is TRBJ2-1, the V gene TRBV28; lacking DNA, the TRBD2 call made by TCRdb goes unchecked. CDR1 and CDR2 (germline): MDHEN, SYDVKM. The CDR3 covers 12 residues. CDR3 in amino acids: CATRTSGAEQFF.

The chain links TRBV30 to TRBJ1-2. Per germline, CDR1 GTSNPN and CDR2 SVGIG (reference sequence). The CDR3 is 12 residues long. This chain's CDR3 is CAGDAWNYGYTF.

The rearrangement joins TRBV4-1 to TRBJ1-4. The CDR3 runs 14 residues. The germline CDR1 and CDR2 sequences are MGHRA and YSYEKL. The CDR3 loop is CASSGTGLNEKLFF.

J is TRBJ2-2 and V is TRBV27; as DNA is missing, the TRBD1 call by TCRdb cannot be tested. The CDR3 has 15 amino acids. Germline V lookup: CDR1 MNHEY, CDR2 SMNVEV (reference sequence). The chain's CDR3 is CASTFSGAMNGELFF.

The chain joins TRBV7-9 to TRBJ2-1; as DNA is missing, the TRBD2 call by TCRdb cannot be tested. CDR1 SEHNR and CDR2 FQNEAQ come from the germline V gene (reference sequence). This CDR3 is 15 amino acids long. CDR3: CASSPASLRGDEQFF. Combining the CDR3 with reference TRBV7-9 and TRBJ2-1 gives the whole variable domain DTGVSQNPRHKITKRGQNVTFRCDPISEHNRLYWYRQTLGQGPEFLTYFQNEAQLEKSRLLSDRFSAERPKGSFSTLEIQRTEQGDSAMYLCASSPASLRGDEQFFGPGTRLTVL.

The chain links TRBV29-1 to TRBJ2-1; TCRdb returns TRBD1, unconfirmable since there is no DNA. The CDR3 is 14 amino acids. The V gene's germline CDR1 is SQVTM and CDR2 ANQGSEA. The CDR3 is CSALPRLGENEQFF.

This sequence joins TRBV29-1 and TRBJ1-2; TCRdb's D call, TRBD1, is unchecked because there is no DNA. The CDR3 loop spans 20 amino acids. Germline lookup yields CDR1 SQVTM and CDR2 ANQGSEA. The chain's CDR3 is CSVASDPVDRPWSSNYGYTF.

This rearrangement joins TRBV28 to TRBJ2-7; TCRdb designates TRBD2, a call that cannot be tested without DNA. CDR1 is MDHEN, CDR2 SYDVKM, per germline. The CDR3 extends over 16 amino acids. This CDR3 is CASSPPGGDDTYEQYF.

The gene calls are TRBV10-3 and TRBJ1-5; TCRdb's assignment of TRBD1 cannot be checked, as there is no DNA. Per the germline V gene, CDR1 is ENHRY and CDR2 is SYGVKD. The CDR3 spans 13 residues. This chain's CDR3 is CAISPRGGQPQHF.

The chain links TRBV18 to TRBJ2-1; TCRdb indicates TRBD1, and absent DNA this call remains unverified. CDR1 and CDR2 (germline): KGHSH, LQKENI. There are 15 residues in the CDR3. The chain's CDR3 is CASSPHAGDLNEQFF.

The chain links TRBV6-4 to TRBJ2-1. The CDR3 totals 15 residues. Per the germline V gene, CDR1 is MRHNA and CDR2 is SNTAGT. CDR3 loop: CASSDGQQSYNEQFF.

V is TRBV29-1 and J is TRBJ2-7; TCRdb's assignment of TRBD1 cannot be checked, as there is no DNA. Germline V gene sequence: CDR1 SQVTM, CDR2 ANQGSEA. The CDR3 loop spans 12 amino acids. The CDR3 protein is CSVTLEGSRQYF.

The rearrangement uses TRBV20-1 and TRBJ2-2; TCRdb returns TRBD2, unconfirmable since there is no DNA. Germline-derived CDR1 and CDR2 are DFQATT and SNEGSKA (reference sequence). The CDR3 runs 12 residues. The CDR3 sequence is CSAAGPNGELFF.